Shown below are 30 T cell receptor beta chains from a single sample sequenced in a study of neurological immune-mediated disorders. Using its own MiXCR run on the 5' RACE reads, TCRdb lists one record per CDR3 protein. The sample records around 100,000 distinct CDR3 sequences, approximately 11% being singletons. The time point here: longitudinal time-point 3. Sequenced sample: PBMCs. The receptors were gathered from a female donor with HTLV-1-associated myelopathy (HAM/TSP).

The table lists this clonotype with many counts. The V gene is TRBV5-1, the J gene TRBJ2-3; D gene ambiguous. CDR3 length: 12 residues. V was cut by 0 bases and J by 6 bases, with 5 bases left in between. CDR1 is SGHRS, CDR2 YFSETQ, per germline. The CDR3 here is CASSLEIDTQYF. CDR3 coding DNA: TGCGCCAGCAGCTTGGAGATCGATACGCAGTATTTT.

This clonotype appeared many times. V usage is TRBV5-1 and J usage is TRBJ2-2; D is possibly TRBD2 (5 bases). The V and J ends lost 5 bases and 0 bases respectively, with 14 bases between them. Germline V gene data show CDR1 as SGHRS and CDR2 as YFSETQ. The CDR3 is 16 amino acids. The CDR3 here is CASREGLRANTGELFF. The CDR3 nucleotides are TGCGCCAGCAGAGAAGGACTCAGAGCGAACACCGGGGAGCTGTTTTTT.

Many counts were recorded for this clonotype. The chain combines TRBV6-1 with TRBJ2-3, with a weak D call TRBD1 (6 bases). The V end was cut by 6 bases, the J end by 6 bases, with 13 bases between. CDR1 and CDR2 (germline): MNHNS, SASEGT. The CDR3 sequence is 13 residues long. The DNA of the CDR3 is TGTGCCAGCAGATCACAGGGCGCGGATACGCAGTATTTT. It specifies CASRSQGADTQYF.

This clonotype came up once. V gene TRBV20-1 combines with J gene TRBJ2-7; D gene unclear. This CDR3 region has 11 residues. Germline values: CDR1 DFQATT, CDR2 SNEGSKA (reference sequence). Trimming removed 6 bases at V and 6 bases at J, with 12 bases between. CDR3 nucleotide sequence: TGCAGTGCCGGCACCTTGATCGAGCAGTACTTC. Protein: CSAGTLIEQYF.

This clonotype was detected ten times or more. The V and J genes are TRBV6-6 and TRBJ1-1; D is ambiguous. V was trimmed by 7 bases and J by 5 bases, leaving 11 bases between them. Germline V gene data show CDR1 as MNHNY and CDR2 as SVGAGI (reference sequence). The CDR3 length is 12 residues. The CDR3 DNA reads TGTGCCAGCAACGCGATGGTAACTGAAGCTTTCTTT. This translates into CASNAMVTEAFF.

Ten or more counts support this clonotype. This chain uses TRBV5-1 with TRBJ1-2, with D uncertain. Germline values: CDR1 SGHRS, CDR2 YFSETQ. The CDR3 covers 14 residues. The V and J ends lost 7 bases and 0 bases respectively, with 13 bases between them. The CDR3 DNA is TGCGCCAGCGGCCCTAGCGGCACTAACTATGGCTACACCTTC. Amino acids: CASGPSGTNYGYTF.

This clonotype was detected many times. V gene TRBV10-3 combines with J gene TRBJ1-2; TRBD1 matches 7 bases. J gave up 3 bases and V 6 bases, and 7 bases lay outside the gene matches. CDR1 is ENHRY and CDR2 is SYGVKD in the germline V gene. This CDR3 comprises 14 residues. CDR3 sequence: CAIRQTGKDYGYTF. Here the CDR3 DNA reads TGTGCCATCAGGCAGACAGGGAAGGACTATGGCTACACCTTC.

This clonotype showed up just a few times. The gene calls are TRBV7-3 and TRBJ2-3; 10 bases agree with TRBD1. Germline trimming cut 1 base from V and 4 bases from J; bases unmatched to any gene: 5. The CDR3 has 16 amino acids. Germline CDR1 is SGHTA and CDR2 is FQGTGA. CDR3 sequence: CASSLKSGQGADTQYF. The CDR3 DNA reads TGTGCCAGCAGCTTAAAGTCTGGACAGGGGGCAGATACGCAGTATTTT.

This clonotype was observed at least ten times. J is TRBJ1-5 and V is TRBV14; possibly TRBD1 for D (6 bases). CDR3 length equals 16 residues. V lost 3 bases and J 1 base, leaving 13 bases between the germline ends. The V gene's germline CDR1 is SGHDN and CDR2 FVKESK. For the CDR3, the DNA is TGTGCCAGCAGCCAGACCCAGGGGAGAAGCAATCAGCCCCAGCATTTT. This encodes CASSQTQGRSNQPQHF.

There are many counts of this clonotype. The chain employs TRBV20-1 and TRBJ2-1, with no clear D. The CDR3 runs to 13 residues. Trimming removed 0 bases from V and 13 bases from J, with 16 bases in between. CDR1 is DFQATT and CDR2 is SNEGSKA in the germline V gene (reference sequence). As DNA, the CDR3 is TGCAGTGCTAGAGAATCTGGGTTGTCCCGTCAGTTCTTC. As protein: CSARESGLSRQFF.

This clonotype was observed at least ten times. This sequence joins TRBV4-1 and TRBJ1-2; D is undetermined. The CDR3 length is 14 residues. V was shortened by 1 base and J by 7 bases, with 13 bases between the two germline ends. Germline assignment: CDR1 MGHRA and CDR2 YSYEKL. The CDR3 DNA follows: TGCGCCAGCAGCCAAGTCGGGATATACAGTGGCTACACCTTC. Encoded protein: CASSQVGIYSGYTF.

This clonotype was seen repeatedly, ten times or more. The rearrangement joins TRBV5-1 to TRBJ1-6; unclear D gene. This CDR3 has 14 residues. Germline CDR1 is SGHRS and CDR2 is YFSETQ. V was trimmed by 4 bases and J by 5 bases, leaving 10 bases between them. The CDR3 coding sequence is TGCGCCAGCAGCGCTCAGGCTGATAATTCACCCCTCCACTTT. This gives the protein CASSAQADNSPLHF.

The chain employs TRBV4-1 and TRBJ2-1; possibly TRBD2 for D (5 bases). The CDR3 contains 15 residues. V lost 0 bases and J 1 base, leaving 7 bases between the germline ends. Per germline, CDR1 MGHRA and CDR2 YSYEKL. CDR3 amino acids: CASSQDPGSYNEQFF. Written as DNA, the CDR3 is TGCGCCAGCAGCCAAGACCCGGGGTCCTACAATGAGCAGTTCTTC.

The chain employs TRBV28 and TRBJ2-1, with unresolved D. Trimming pared 3 bases from V and 4 bases from J, leaving 13 bases between. Germline V gene lookup returns CDR1 MDHEN and CDR2 SYDVKM. This CDR3 has 15 amino acids. CDR3 residues: CASSLGFRSYNEQFF. The CDR3 DNA reads TGTGCCAGCAGTTTGGGATTTCGCTCTTACAATGAGCAGTTCTTC.

This clonotype has ten or more counts. The chain combines TRBV29-1 with TRBJ2-7; D is unresolved. Trimming removed 4 bases from V and 3 bases from J, with 7 bases in between. Per the germline V gene, CDR1 is SQVTM and CDR2 is ANQGSEA. The CDR3 has 11 residues. The CDR3: CSVGQNYEQYF. The CDR3 nucleotides read TGCAGCGTTGGGCAGAACTACGAGCAGTACTTC.

This clonotype has a count of ten or more. The chain employs TRBV5-1 and TRBJ1-2; D possibly corresponds to TRBD1 (6 bases). This CDR3 contains 14 residues. V shed 3 bases and J shed 8 bases, with 17 bases lying between them. Germline V gives CDR1 SGHRS, CDR2 YFSETQ. The CDR3 sequence is CASSYAGEATGYTF. CDR3 nucleotides: TGCGCCAGCAGCTACGCAGGGGAAGCGACGGGCTACACCTTC.

This clonotype appeared many times. The rearrangement joins TRBV6-5 to TRBJ2-7; D not resolved. Germline assignment: CDR1 MNHEY and CDR2 SVGAGI. Trimming took off 6 bases at V and 7 bases at J, with 13 bases between the two ends. CDR3 length: 12 residues. The CDR3: CASRPPTGEQYF. For the CDR3, the DNA is TGTGCCAGCAGACCCCCGACTGGAGAGCAGTACTTC.

This clonotype was detected only a few times. The chain is built from TRBV7-2 and TRBJ1-1, with 9 bases fitting TRBD1. CDR1 is SGHTA and CDR2 is FQGNSA in the germline V gene. With V trimmed by 3 bases and J by 5 bases, 1 base remained unmatched. The CDR3 is 13 residues long. Here the CDR3 reads CASSFGQGTEAFF. CDR3 sequence (DNA): TGTGCCAGCAGCTTCGGACAGGGGACTGAAGCTTTCTTT. The whole variable domain, remainder taken from reference TRBV7-2 and TRBJ1-1, is GAGVSQSPSNKVTEKGKDVELRCDPISGHTALYWYRQSLGQGLEFLIYFQGNSAPDKSGLPSDRFSAERTGGSVSTLTIQRTQQEDSAVYLCASSFGQGTEAFFGQGTRLTVV.

This clonotype was counted many times. J is TRBJ2-3 and V is TRBV20-1; 7 nucleotides match TRBD2. The CDR3 contains 14 residues. Germline CDR1 is DFQATT and CDR2 is SNEGSKA (reference sequence). The trim removed 5 bases at V and 6 bases at J, leaving 11 bases unmatched. The CDR3 nucleotides are TGCAGTGCTGGGGGGGAGGTAGCGTTGGATACGCAGTATTTT. Its translation is CSAGGEVALDTQYF.

This clonotype was observed many times. The rearrangement joins TRBV4-2 to TRBJ2-1, with 7 bases matching TRBD2. Germline CDR1 LGHNA, CDR2 YNFKEQ. The trim removed 0 bases at V and 0 bases at J, leaving 5 bases unmatched. This CDR3 contains 17 residues. CDR3 DNA: TGTGCCAGCAGCCAAGATCTGCGCGGGGGCTCCTACAATGAGCAGTTCTTC. Translating gives CASSQDLRGGSYNEQFF.

The chain uses TRBV5-1 and TRBJ2-7; perhaps TRBD2 as D (7 bases). This CDR3 has 16 residues. V was shortened by 5 bases and J by 1 base, with 19 bases between the two germline ends. Germline CDR1 and CDR2: SGHRS and YFSETQ. The CDR3 bases are TGCGCCAGCAGTCCTGCGACGGGGGGCCCATCCTACGAGCAGTACTTC. This codes for CASSPATGGPSYEQYF.

Worth noting for this clonotype: This sequence may be a read error, since a much larger clone differs from it by one base. This CDR3 is missing its conserved last phenylalanine or tryptophan, likely due to a read error. This chain links TRBV5-1 with TRBJ1-2, with D perhaps matching TRBD1 (5 bases). V was cut by 1 base and J by 4 bases, with 17 bases left in between. CDR1 and CDR2 from the germline V gene are SGHRS and YFSETQ. The CDR3 totals 16 residues. The CDR3 region has the DNA TGCGCCAGCAGCTTGAGTCACGCCCCCGGGGGCTATGGCTACACCCTC. This encodes CASSLSHAPGGYGYTL.

This clonotype was seen ten or more times. The rearrangement links TRBV5-5 to TRBJ2-2; no reliable D call. CDR1 and CDR2 from the germline V gene are SGHKS and YYEKEE (reference sequence). Trimming removed 1 base from V and 1 base from J, with 11 bases in between. This CDR3 region has 16 residues. CDR3 in DNA: TGTGCCAGCAGCTTGTGGGTAGGAAAGAACACCGGGGAGCTGTTTTTT. This sequence encodes CASSLWVGKNTGELFF.

This clonotype was observed at least ten times. V and J are TRBV10-3 and TRBJ2-5; 10 bases fit TRBD1. The junction had 9 bases not matched to a gene; V was cut back by 0 bases and J by 5 bases. The CDR3 contains 17 residues. Per the germline V gene, CDR1 is ENHRY and CDR2 is SYGVKD. The CDR3 reads CAISESRTGGTYETQYF. DNA for the CDR3: TGTGCCATCAGTGAGTCGAGGACAGGGGGAACTTATGAGACCCAGTACTTC.

This clonotype was seen ten or more times. This chain uses TRBV5-1 with TRBJ1-3; D is unresolved. This CDR3 has 14 residues. Trimming removed 0 bases from V and 0 bases from J, with 4 bases in between. The V gene's germline CDR1 is SGHRS and CDR2 YFSETQ. The CDR3 sequence is CASSLGSSGNTIYF. The DNA for the CDR3 is TGCGCCAGCAGCTTGGGGAGCTCTGGAAACACCATATATTTT.

The chain joins TRBV6-1 to TRBJ2-6, with 8 nucleotides matching TRBD1. The CDR3 totals 18 residues. The V segment lost 4 bases and the J segment 0 bases; nucleotides outside the gene matches: 8. Germline V lookup: CDR1 MNHNS, CDR2 SASEGT. The CDR3 reads CASSALTGAFSGANVLTF. The CDR3 DNA follows: TGTGCCAGCAGTGCCTTGACAGGGGCCTTCTCTGGGGCCAACGTCCTGACTTTC.

This clonotype was seen ten or more times. This chain links TRBV24-1 with TRBJ2-7, with 9 bases aligning to TRBD1. The CDR3 has 14 amino acids. After removal of 5 bases from V and 5 bases from J, the junction contained 6 bases not matched to a gene. Germline V gene lookup returns CDR1 KGHDR and CDR2 SFDVKD. The CDR3 nucleotides are TGTGCCACCAGTGGGGGACAGGGCATCCACGAGCAGTACTTC. Its translation: CATSGGQGIHEQYF.

Only a few counts were recorded for this clonotype. This chain connects TRBV9 to TRBJ2-7, with D unclear. The CDR3 covers 15 residues. Between the trimmed V and J ends, which lost 0 bases and 1 base, there was a span of 11 bases. Germline V CDR1 and CDR2: SGDLS, YYNGEE. DNA of the CDR3: TGTGCCAGCAGCGTAGCTTCAAGTATATCCTACGAGCAGTACTTC. This sequence encodes CASSVASSISYEQYF.

This clonotype was found many times. This chain links TRBV10-3 with TRBJ2-6; D is perhaps TRBD1 (6 bases). Germline CDR1 ENHRY, CDR2 SYGVKD. This CDR3 comprises 16 residues. Trimming pared 3 bases from V and 4 bases from J, leaving 13 bases between. CDR3 bases: TGTGCCATCAGTGACCTCACAGGGCGCGGGGCCAACGTCCTGACTTTC. Amino acids: CAISDLTGRGANVLTF.

This clonotype was counted many times. V gene TRBV5-1 combines with J gene TRBJ2-7, with TRBD1 matching over 11 bases. Germline trimming cut 4 bases from V and 2 bases from J; bases unmatched to any gene: 5. This CDR3 contains 15 residues. CDR1 and CDR2 from the germline V gene are SGHRS and YFSETQ. CDR3 region: CASSLGTGGPYEQYF. The CDR3 DNA follows: TGCGCCAGCAGCCTCGGGACAGGGGGACCCTACGAGCAGTACTTC.